The sequence of this T cell receptor (beta chain) was determined in a study of T cell clonotyping in hematopoietic cell transplantation. The CDR3 runs 14 residues. Per the germline V gene, CDR1 is SNHLY and CDR2 is FYNNEI. V dropped 5 bases and J dropped 2 bases, with 9 bases sitting between them. There are a few counts of this clone. The method was immunoSEQ multiplex PCR; TCRdb's version includes in-frame clones alone and lacks a portion of them. The sample has about 27,000 clones, around 95% seen once. The TCR originated in a man in his forties or fifties in good health. Some clones in this sample may be carry-over from other donors' samples. The specimen was peripheral blood mononuclear cells. The gene calls are TRBV2 and TRBJ2-2, with D tentatively TRBD2 (6 bases). The CDR3: CASSRDFNTGELFF. The CDR3 DNA follows: TGTGCCAGCAGTCGGGACTTTAACACCGGGGAGCTGTTTTTT.